The 9 T cell receptor beta chains reported below all come from one sample, sequenced in a study of T cell changes during pregnancy in multiple sclerosis. Clones were read by immunoSEQ multiplex PCR, and TCRdb kept only the in-frame ones, dropping some. This sample has about 100,000 clones; more than 85% occur once, and the top ten carry about 2.9%. The specimen comprised peripheral blood, sampled in the second trimester of pregnancy. These receptors all stem from a female donor with multiple sclerosis, enrolled in a pregnancy study.

This rearrangement joins TRBV27 to TRBJ1-4, with D possibly being TRBD1 (6 bases). The V gene's germline CDR1 is MNHEY and CDR2 SMNVEV (reference sequence). The CDR3 runs 15 residues. Trimming stripped 6 bases from V and 8 bases from J, with 19 bases between. As DNA, the CDR3 is TGTGCCAGCAGGCCCATGGGGGGGGCCGGGGAAAAACTGTTTTTT. As protein: CASRPMGGAGEKLFF.

This clone was recorded once. The chain uses TRBV4-3 and TRBJ2-2; D call uncertain. The V gene's germline CDR1 is LGHNA and CDR2 YSLEER. Trimming took 1 base from V and 7 from J, leaving 7 bases between them. The CDR3 is 13 residues long. CDR3 nucleotides: TGCGCCAGCAGCCAAGTTACTGGCGGGGAGCTGTTTTTT. Amino acid sequence: CASSQVTGGELFF.

This rearrangement joins TRBV6-5 to TRBJ2-7, with TRBD1 identical over 8 bases. This CDR3 has 16 amino acids. Per the germline V gene, CDR1 is MNHEY and CDR2 is SVGAGI. V was pared by 2 bases and J by 0 bases, with 6 bases of the junction left unmatched. CDR3: CASSYTADRASYEQYF. DNA for the CDR3: TGTGCCAGCAGTTACACGGCGGACAGGGCCTCCTACGAGCAGTACTTC.

This clone was counted between two and nine times. This sequence joins TRBV28 and TRBJ2-6, with 7 bases matching TRBD1. Trimming took 4 bases from V and 2 from J; bases not matched to a gene: 2. CDR1 MDHEN and CDR2 SYDVKM come from the germline V gene. The CDR3 has 15 residues. The CDR3 protein is CASSSDRAGANVLTF. CDR3 nucleotide sequence: TGTGCCAGCAGTTCCGACAGGGCTGGGGCCAACGTCCTGACTTTC.

The chain recombines TRBV4-3 with TRBJ1-3; a possible D gene is TRBD1 (5 bases). Trimming shortened V by 0 bases and J by 2 bases, and 8 bases separated the two germline ends. The CDR3 runs 15 residues. In germline, CDR1 is LGHNA, CDR2 YSLEER. The CDR3 nucleotides are TGCGCCAGCAGCCAAGATCCAGGGCCTGGAAACACCATATATTTT. The encoded protein is CASSQDPGPGNTIYF.

V is TRBV9 and J is TRBJ2-7, with 11 positions matching TRBD1. The trim removed 3 bases at V and 0 bases at J, leaving 2 bases unmatched. The CDR3 spans 15 residues. Germline loops: CDR1 SGDLS, CDR2 YYNGEE. The CDR3 sequence is CASSAGQGASYEQYF. The DNA of the CDR3 is TGTGCCAGCAGCGCAGGACAGGGGGCCTCCTACGAGCAGTACTTC.

The V and J genes are TRBV7-2 and TRBJ2-7; no firm D call. V lost 5 bases and J lost 3, with 8 bases in between. The germline V gene encodes CDR1 SGHTA and CDR2 FQGNSA. CDR3 length: 12 residues. CDR3 bases: TGTGCCAGCAGCCCTGGGCTCTACGAGCAGTACTTC. It specifies CASSPGLYEQYF.

The J gene is TRBJ2-1, the V gene TRBV28; TRBD1 matches 8 bases. The CDR3 spans 15 residues. Germline CDR1 is MDHEN and CDR2 is SYDVKM. V was pared by 7 bases and J by 8 bases, with 13 bases of the junction left unmatched. The CDR3 DNA sequence: TGTGCCAGCACCAAAGACAGGGGAAGAGGCGATGAGCAGTTCTTC. Residues: CASTKDRGRGDEQFF.

Here the CDR3 DNA reads TGTGCCAGCAGTTACTCTACGGGACAAGAGACCCAGTACTTC. Encoded protein: CASSYSTGQETQYF. The chain joins TRBV6-5 to TRBJ2-5; D is possibly TRBD2 (5 bases). The CDR3 is 14 residues long. Trimming pared 0 bases from V and 2 bases from J, leaving 7 bases between. Germline values: CDR1 MNHEY, CDR2 SVGAGI.